The text below deals with one T cell receptor beta chain. CDR3 length: 14 residues. CDR1 is LGHDT and CDR2 is YNNKEL in the germline V gene (reference sequence). V was shortened by 5 bases and J by 6 bases, with 16 bases between the two germline ends. Sequencing used immunoSEQ multiplex PCR; TCRdb keeps in-frame clones, though not all of them. The table includes some 190,000 clones, roughly nine tenths detected once. This entry comes from a study of T cell responses to AZD1222 COVID-19 vaccine. This receptor was obtained from an adult who received the AZD1222 COVID-19 vaccine. This rearrangement joins TRBV3-1 (or the pseudogene TRBV3-2) to TRBJ1-2, with a possible D match to TRBD1 (5 bases). Sequenced here: peripheral blood, sampled 28 days after the second AZD1222 dose. CDR3 nucleotide sequence: TGTGCCAGCAGCTCCAGGGATCCCAGTCATGGCTACACCTTC. Protein sequence: CASSSRDPSHGYTF.